This entry features one TCR beta chain sequence. This clone was recorded a few times. Its recognized antigen is unknown. It has no much larger one-base neighbor in the sample; base qualities were not kept. The cohort consisted of more than 650 healthy bone marrow donors. Cohort members were all nominally healthy when sampled, although unrecorded immune exposures were likely present. The donor tested CMV seronegative, placing the donor among the roughly 350 seronegative members of the cohort. Every donor gave a peripheral blood sample, and the peripheral blood mononuclear cells from that sample were used for TCR beta sequencing. Genomic DNA was extracted from the blood cell samples with the Qiagen DNeasy Blood Extraction Kit. This sample was included in a study of cytomegalovirus exposure and HLA in healthy donors (TCRdb year 2017). Regarding the research as a whole: An earlier analysis of some 550 of the donors reported about 250 Gb of sequence data and some 120 million unique TCR beta sequences from about 179 million T cells. Around 330 gigabases of sequencing data and approximately 92 million unique TCR sequences made up an early release that covered some 640 HLA-typed donors. Among the roughly 400 genotyped donors, around 81% belonged to the genetic ancestry cluster associated with self-reported Caucasian donors. The aim of the study was to test whether cataloging public T cell receptors could identify signatures of past pathogen exposure. The T cell repertoires of 666 subjects were profiled by immunosequencing and related to cytomegalovirus serostatus. A separate validation cohort of about 110 different subjects was used in addition to the 666-subject first cohort. To predict cytomegalovirus infection status, the study combined high-throughput TCR immunosequencing, statistical association of individual TCRs with disease status, and machine learning. In a later analysis, previously published TCR beta repertoires from 550 to 700 donors were re-analyzed and high-resolution HLA genotyping was added so that TCR occurrence patterns could be studied. Rather than using new phenotypic data, the later analysis identified candidate immune exposures from TCR beta sequences and from how often those sequences occurred across donors. In an earlier analysis of 587 of the donors, high-throughput TCR beta sequencing was used to judge whether each TCR beta V gene segment behaved as functional or pseudogenic. Alongside the repertoire data, information on donor age, sex, ethnicity and CMV serostatus was compiled. In a later genetic analysis, genome-wide SNP genotypes for about 65% of the roughly 700 donors were used, and that subset was treated as a discovery cohort. All discovery cohort repertoires had been generated on a single sequencing platform. HLA typing covered class I and class II loci at four-digit resolution. The number of donors typed differed by locus, with about 629-640 for A, B, C, DRB1 and DQB1, around 500 for DQA1, 606 for DPA1, and some 450 for DPB1. Roughly five DR-DQ haplotypes were handled as single units for association and clustering, since linkage in the cohort was strong. Among about 390 genotyped donors of the cohort, an average of about 240,000 unique TCR beta nucleotide sequences were sequenced per donor, roughly 18% of them non-productive. Summary of the overall study and its limitations: A later genetic analysis associated a missense DCLRE1C variant with V-gene and J-gene trimming of TCR beta chains, and an independent cohort replicated the association. In a later analysis, HLA-associated TCR beta chains were found to be more clonally expanded and to have lower generation probabilities than equally common non-associated chains. In a later analysis, TCR association rates were found to vary across HLA loci, with the most associated TCRs seen for DRB1 alleles and the fewest for HLA-C alleles. In vitro tests confirmed that a few of the cytomegalovirus-associated TCR beta chains recognize cytomegalovirus antigens. At a false discovery rate of 0.05, a later analysis linked around 17,000 TCR beta sequences to specific HLA alleles. The only immune exposure information available for the cohort was CMV serostatus. Because HLA typing was unavailable for some donors at each locus, only the typed subset was used in association tests. Most TCR sequences were observed very rarely across donors, whereas some public TCRs were present in many individuals. In the study, approximately 160 TCR beta chains were listed as associated with cytomegalovirus. A further reported finding was that TCR beta sequences accurately predicted the HLA-A and HLA-B alleles for most subjects in the first cohort. In a later genetic analysis, fewer N-insertions in productive TCRs were reported among donors in an Asian-associated ancestry cluster than the roughly 640-donor mean. The authors suggested that the approach could potentially be extended to other disease states and immunological phenotypes. Assigning TCR associations to individual alleles was difficult when HLA alleles, especially DR and DQ, strongly co-occurred. The sequencing pipeline was judged likely to have produced a cluster of highly shared sequence variants as a technical artifact. In a later analysis, several top co-occurrence clusters were reported to appear linked to parvovirus B19, influenza, CMV and Epstein-Barr virus. In a later analysis, most CMV-associated TCR beta chains were found to appear HLA-restricted, with HLA associations seemingly driven largely by CMV exposure. Linkage disequilibrium might explain the correlated functional status among segregating V segments, but an unknown experimental factor could not be ruled out. Because counts were too low, some 16 rarely observed V segments, including chromosome 9 orphons, were excluded from the earlier analysis of several hundred of the donors. This cohort had only TCR beta chains sequenced, and the lack of alpha or paired-chain data limited which features could be detected. The presence/absence analyses assumed that sequencing depth was roughly uniform across donors, and that assumption may not be true. In both the original and validation cohorts, the classifier was reported to diagnose cytomegalovirus status with high specificity and sensitivity. In an earlier analysis of fewer than 750 of the donors, most TCR beta V segments were observed in productive rearrangements about 87% or about 30% of the time, broadly matching IMGT annotations.

Preparation of the library involved the immunoSEQ multiplex PCR assay. A mixture of 60 forward primers for TCR Vbeta segments and 13 reverse primers for TCR Jbeta segments was used in the multiplex PCR. The CDR3 region of rearranged TCR beta genes was amplified from genomic DNA with a multiplex PCR assay. The amplified TCR beta libraries were sequenced on the Illumina HiSeq System as 87-base-pair reads. The authors' analysis ran thus. In a later analysis, tens of millions of unique TCR beta chains were counted across the 500 to 700 repertoires, and about 10 million of these chains were shared by at least two donors. Raw reads were error-corrected and collapsed into unique sequences with a nearest-neighbor algorithm that merged closely related sequences to remove PCR and sequencing errors. CDR3 sequences were aligned to IMGT reference sequences to assign V, D and J gene segments. For a sequence to be retained, a match of at least six nucleotides was required to both a V gene segment and a J gene segment. Rearrangements were called productive when the CDR3 lacked stop codons and stayed in frame with V and J; all others were non-productive. Following IMGT convention, CDR3 was defined as the stretch from the second conserved V-encoded cysteine to the conserved J-encoded phenylalanine. Sequences without an unambiguous match to a single V gene segment were excluded from the earlier analysis of approximately 560 of the donors. In an earlier analysis of about 590 of the donors, a V segment was called functional when productive rearrangements were above 56.7%, and segregating when the standard deviation between donors exceeded 5%. A statistical classification framework was built to diagnose cytomegalovirus status from the catalog of TCR beta chain sequences. V and J gene assignment, in a later analysis, came from comparing TCR nucleotide sequences with IMGT/GENE-DB human TR gene sequences. The TCRdist pipeline was used in a later analysis to assign CDR3 sequences and most-parsimonious VDJ recombination scenarios. In a later analysis, each TCR beta chain was defined by its CDR3 amino acid sequence together with its V-gene family, and reads without a unique V-gene family were excluded. As a way to deal with suspected cross-contamination and a sequencing artifact, a later analysis dropped 592 nucleotide sequences that were highly shared and had low generation probability. In a later analysis, a clonal expansion index for each public chain was calculated from normalized within-repertoire ranks of inferred template counts. In a later analysis, generation probabilities were computed using a VDJ recombination model fitted to out-of-frame rearrangements, and the results were checked against IGoR. In a later analysis, TCR-TCR, TCR-HLA and TCR-CMV co-occurrence was scored with hypergeometric tests, and a repertoire-size bias correction was applied to TCR pairs. A later analysis estimated false discovery rates by permuting HLA or CMV assignments 20 times. In a later analysis, co-occurring TCRs were grouped with DBSCAN, and TCRdist sequence similarity was added when clustering was performed within HLA-allele-positive subsets. Co-occurrence clustering excluded repertoires with fewer than 30,000 or more than 120,000 public chains, plus five with anomalous nucleotide sharing. TCRdb provides this immuneACCESS table in a form limited to in-frame rearrangements. Some clones are lacking; in checked studies, under half of them reflect an unresolved V gene, and why the rest are absent is not known. V, J and clone size reflect that table, while D and trimming were determined from the DNA. This sample lists roughly 190,000 clones; about three quarters were detected once. Jointly, the top ten make up 0.85% to 1.4% of the sample.

The sequenced sample consisted of PBMCs. The receptor was derived from a woman between 35 and 50 years old in good health and CMV-seronegative.

The DNA sequence is TGTGCCAGCAGCTTTGGACGTGCGGGGGCGGGCTACACCTTC. It translates to CASSFGRAGAGYTF. The chain employs TRBV11-3 and TRBJ1-2; TRBD1 is a weak D gene call, 6 bases matching. V is shortened by 3 bases, J by 8 bases, and the region joining them spans 16 bases. CDR1 is given as SGHNT and CDR2 as YENEEA, both from the germline V gene. The CDR3 runs 14 residues from the cysteine to the phenylalanine. Only the CDR3 region is kept as DNA, spanning 42 bases read in frame from base 1.